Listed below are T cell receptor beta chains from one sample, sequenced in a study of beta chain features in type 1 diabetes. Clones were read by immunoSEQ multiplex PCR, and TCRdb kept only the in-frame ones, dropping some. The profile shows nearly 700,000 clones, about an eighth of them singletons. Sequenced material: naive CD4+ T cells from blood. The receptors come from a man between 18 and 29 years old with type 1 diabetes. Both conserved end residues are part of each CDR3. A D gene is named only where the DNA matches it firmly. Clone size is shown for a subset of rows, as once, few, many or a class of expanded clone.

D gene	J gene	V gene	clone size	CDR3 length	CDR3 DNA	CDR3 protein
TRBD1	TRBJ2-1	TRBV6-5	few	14	TGTGCCAGCAGTTTAGGGGGCACAAAGAATGAGCAGTTCTTC	CASSLGGTKNEQFF
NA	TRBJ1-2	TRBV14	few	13	TGTGCCAGCAGCCCCGGACCTAACTATGGCTACACCTTC	CASSPGPNYGYTF
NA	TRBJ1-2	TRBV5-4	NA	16	TGTGCCAGCAGCTTGGTGGGAACAGGGCCTGGGTATGGCTACACCTTC	CASSLVGTGPGYGYTF
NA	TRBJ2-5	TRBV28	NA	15	TGTGCCAGCAGCCCTAGTGGTGAGGTGGGAGAGACCCAGTACTTC	CASSPSGEVGETQYF
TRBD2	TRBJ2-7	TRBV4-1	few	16	TGCGCCAGCAGCCAAGGAGCGGGGGCCATCTCCTACGAGCAGTACTTC	CASSQGAGAISYEQYF
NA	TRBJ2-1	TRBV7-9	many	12	TGTGCCAGCAGCTCCACAGGGTATTACGCGATCTTC	CASSSTGYYAIF
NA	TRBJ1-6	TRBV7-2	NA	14	TGTGCCAGCAGCTCGTGGGGGGCAAACACACCCCTCCACTTT	CASSSWGANTPLHF
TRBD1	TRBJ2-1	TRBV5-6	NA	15	TGTGCCAGCAGCAAAGTCCCGGGACAGGGAAATGAGCAGTTCTTC	CASSKVPGQGNEQFF
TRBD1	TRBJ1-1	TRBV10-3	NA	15	TGTGCCGCTACCTATGGACAGGGGGTTCGCGCTGAAGCTTTCTTT	CAATYGQGVRAEAFF
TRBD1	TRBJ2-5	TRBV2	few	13	TGTGCCAGCAGTAACCAGGGGGCTGAGACCCAGTACTTC	CASSNQGAETQYF
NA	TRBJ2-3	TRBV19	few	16	TGTGCCAGTATGCAAAATTTGGGGGCCAGCACAGATACGCAGTATTTT	CASMQNLGASTDTQYF
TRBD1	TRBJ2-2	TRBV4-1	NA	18	TGCGCCAGCAGCCAAGATCGTTTTGACAGGGGTAACACCGGGGAGCTGTTTTTT	CASSQDRFDRGNTGELFF
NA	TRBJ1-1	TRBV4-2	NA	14	TGTGCCAGCAGCCCACAAAGGGGGAGCACTGAAGCTTTCTTT	CASSPQRGSTEAFF
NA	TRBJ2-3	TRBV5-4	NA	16	TGTGCCAGCAGCGAGAGATTGGAGGGCGGCACAGATACGCAGTATTTT	CASSERLEGGTDTQYF
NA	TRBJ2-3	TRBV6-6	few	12	TGTGCCACGAAGGGTCCTACAGATACGCAGTATTTT	CATKGPTDTQYF
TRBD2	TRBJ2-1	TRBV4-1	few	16	TGCGCCAGCAGCCAAGATAGCGGGTTAGCTTACAATGAGCAGTTCTTC	CASSQDSGLAYNEQFF
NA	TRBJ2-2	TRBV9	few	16	TGTGCCAGCAGCGTAGCTGATTCGGTGAACACCGGGGAGCTGTTTTTT	CASSVADSVNTGELFF
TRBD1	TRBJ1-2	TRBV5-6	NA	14	TGTGCCAGCAGCTGGGGGGGACAGATGTCTGGCTACACCTTC	CASSWGGQMSGYTF
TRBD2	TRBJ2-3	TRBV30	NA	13	TGTGCCCTAGCGGGGGGGGCCACAGATACGCAGTATTTT	CALAGGATDTQYF
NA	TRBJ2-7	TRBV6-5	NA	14	TGTGCCAGCAGTTACACACAGGTGGCGTACGAGCAGTACTTC	CASSYTQVAYEQYF
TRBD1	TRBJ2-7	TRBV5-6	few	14	TGTGCCAGCAGCTTGGACAGGGGTGACTACGAGCAGTACTTC	CASSLDRGDYEQYF
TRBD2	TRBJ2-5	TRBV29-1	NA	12	TGCAGCGTCTCGGGACTAGCGGAGACCCAGTACTTC	CSVSGLAETQYF
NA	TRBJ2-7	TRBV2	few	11	TGTGCCAGCAGTGATCCGACAGTAGCGTACTTC	CASSDPTVAYF
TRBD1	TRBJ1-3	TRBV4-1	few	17	TGCGCCAGCAGCCAAGTGGGCCGGGACAGGGGGCCACCCACCATATATTTT	CASSQVGRDRGPPTIYF
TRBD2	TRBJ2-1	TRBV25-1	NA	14	TGTGCCAGCGGGGCCGGGGGGGCCGCATATGAGCAGTTCTTC	CASGAGGAAYEQFF
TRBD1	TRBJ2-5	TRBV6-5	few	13	TGTGCCAGCAGCCCGACAGGGGAAGAGACCCAGTACTTC	CASSPTGEETQYF
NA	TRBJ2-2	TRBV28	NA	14	TGTGCCAGCAGCCGAAATACAGGGATCGGGGAGCTGTTTTTT	CASSRNTGIGELFF
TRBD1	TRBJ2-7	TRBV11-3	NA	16	TGTGCCAGCAGCTCTCTAATCCAGGGGGCTTGGTACGAGCAGTACTTC	CASSSLIQGAWYEQYF
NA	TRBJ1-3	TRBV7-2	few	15	TGTGCCAGCAGCTTAGGGTTGGGGTCTGGAAACACCATATATTTT	CASSLGLGSGNTIYF